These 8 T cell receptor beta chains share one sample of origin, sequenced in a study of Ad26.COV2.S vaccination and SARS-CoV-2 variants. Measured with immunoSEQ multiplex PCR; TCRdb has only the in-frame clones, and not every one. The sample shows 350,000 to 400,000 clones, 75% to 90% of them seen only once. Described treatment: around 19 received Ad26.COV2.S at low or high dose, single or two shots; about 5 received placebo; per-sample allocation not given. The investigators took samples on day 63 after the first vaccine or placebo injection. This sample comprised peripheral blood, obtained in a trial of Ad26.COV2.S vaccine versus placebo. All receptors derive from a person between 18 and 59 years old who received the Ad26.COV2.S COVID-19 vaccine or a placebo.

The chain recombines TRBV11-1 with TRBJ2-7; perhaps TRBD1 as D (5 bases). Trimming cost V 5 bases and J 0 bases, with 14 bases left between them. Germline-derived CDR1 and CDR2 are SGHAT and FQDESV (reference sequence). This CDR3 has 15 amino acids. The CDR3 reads CASSLDSVSSYEQYF. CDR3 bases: TGTGCCAGCAGCCTCGACAGTGTCAGCTCCTACGAGCAGTACTTC.

The CDR3 protein is CASSHQETGSGMPQHF. Written as DNA, the CDR3 is TGCGCCAGCAGTCATCAGGAGACAGGTTCAGGGATGCCCCAGCATTTT. The chain links TRBV23-1 to TRBJ1-5; D is possibly TRBD1 (6 bases). TRBV23-1 is annotated as an ORF whose role is uncertain. V was trimmed by 3 bases and J by 9 bases, leaving 21 bases between them. The CDR3 consists of 16 residues.

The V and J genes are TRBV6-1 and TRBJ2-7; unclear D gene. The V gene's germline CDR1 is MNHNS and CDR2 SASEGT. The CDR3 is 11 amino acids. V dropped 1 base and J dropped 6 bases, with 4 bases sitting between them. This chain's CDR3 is CASSEVGEQYF. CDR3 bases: TGTGCCAGCAGTGAAGTTGGCGAGCAGTACTTC.

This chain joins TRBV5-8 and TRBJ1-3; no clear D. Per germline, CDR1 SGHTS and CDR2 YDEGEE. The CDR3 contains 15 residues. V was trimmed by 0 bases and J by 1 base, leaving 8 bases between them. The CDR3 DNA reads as TGTGCCAGCAGCTTGGATCGGTGGTCTGGAAACACCATATATTTT. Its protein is CASSLDRWSGNTIYF. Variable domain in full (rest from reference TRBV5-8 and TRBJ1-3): EAGVTQSPTHLIKTRGQQATLRCSPISGHTSVYWYQQALGLGLQFLLWYDEGEERNRGNFPPRFSGRQFPNYSSELNVNALELEDSALYLCASSLDRWSGNTIYFGEGSWLTVV.

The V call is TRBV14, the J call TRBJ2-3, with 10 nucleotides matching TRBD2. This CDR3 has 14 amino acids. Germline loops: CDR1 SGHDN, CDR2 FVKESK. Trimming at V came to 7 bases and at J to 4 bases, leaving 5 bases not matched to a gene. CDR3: CASIGSGRPDTQYF. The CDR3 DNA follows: TGTGCCAGCATCGGTAGCGGGAGGCCAGATACGCAGTATTTT.

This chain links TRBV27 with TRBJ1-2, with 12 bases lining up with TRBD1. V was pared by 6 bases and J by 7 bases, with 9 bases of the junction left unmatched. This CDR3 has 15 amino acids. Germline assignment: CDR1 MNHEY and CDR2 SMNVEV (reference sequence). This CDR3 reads CASRPLGQGASGYTF. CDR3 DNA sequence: TGTGCCAGCAGACCGCTGGGACAGGGGGCTTCTGGCTACACCTTC.

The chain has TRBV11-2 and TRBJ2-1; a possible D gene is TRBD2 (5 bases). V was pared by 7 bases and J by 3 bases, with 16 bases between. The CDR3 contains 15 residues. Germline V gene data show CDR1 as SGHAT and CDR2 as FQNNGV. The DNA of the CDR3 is TGTGCCAGCACCTTGAGGCGGGCCCTCTACAATGAGCAGTTCTTC. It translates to CASTLRRALYNEQFF.

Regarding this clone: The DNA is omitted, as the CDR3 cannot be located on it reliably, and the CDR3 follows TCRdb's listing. CDR3 loop: CASTSGTGTDTQYF. The chain employs TRBV28 and TRBJ2-3; the DNA was not compared with TRBD1, the D call given in the table. The CDR3 length is 14 residues, termini included. Germline values: CDR1 MDHEN, CDR2 SYDVKM.